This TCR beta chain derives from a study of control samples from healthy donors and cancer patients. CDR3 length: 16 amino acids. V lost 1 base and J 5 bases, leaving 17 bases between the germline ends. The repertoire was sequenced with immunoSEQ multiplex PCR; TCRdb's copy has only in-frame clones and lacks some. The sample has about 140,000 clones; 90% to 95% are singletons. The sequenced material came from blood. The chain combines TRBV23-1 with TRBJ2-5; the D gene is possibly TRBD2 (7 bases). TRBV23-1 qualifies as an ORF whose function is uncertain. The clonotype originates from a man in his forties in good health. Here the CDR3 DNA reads TGCGCCAGCAGTCAATGGGAGGGGGTCAGACTGGAGACCCAGTACTTC. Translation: CASSQWEGVRLETQYF.